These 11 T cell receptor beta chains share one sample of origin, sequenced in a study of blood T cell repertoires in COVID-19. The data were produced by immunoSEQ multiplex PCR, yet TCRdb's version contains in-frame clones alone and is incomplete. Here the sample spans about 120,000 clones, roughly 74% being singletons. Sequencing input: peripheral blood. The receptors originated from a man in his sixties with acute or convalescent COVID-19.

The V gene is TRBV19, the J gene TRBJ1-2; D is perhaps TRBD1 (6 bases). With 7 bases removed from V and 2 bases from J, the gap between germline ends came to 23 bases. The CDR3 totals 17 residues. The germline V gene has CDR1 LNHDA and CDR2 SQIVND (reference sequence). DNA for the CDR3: TGTGCCAGTACCGTAGGAACAGGGCAAATACTCAACTATGGCTACACCTTC. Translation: CASTVGTGQILNYGYTF.

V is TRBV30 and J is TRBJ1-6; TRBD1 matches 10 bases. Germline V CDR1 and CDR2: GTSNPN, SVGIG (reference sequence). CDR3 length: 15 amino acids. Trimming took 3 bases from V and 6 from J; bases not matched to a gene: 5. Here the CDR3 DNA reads TGTGCCTGGAGGATATGGGACAGGGGTAATTCACCCCTCCACTTT. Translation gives CAWRIWDRGNSPLHF.

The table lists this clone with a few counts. CDR3 residues: CIPRGPDYGYTF. As DNA, the CDR3 is TGCATCCCCCGAGGGCCGGACTATGGCTACACCTTC. The V call is TRBV29-1, the J call TRBJ1-2; D is ambiguous. The germline CDR1 and CDR2 sequences are SQVTM and ANQGSEA. The CDR3 has 12 amino acids. Full variable domain (missing parts from reference TRBV29-1 and TRBJ1-2): SAVISQKPSRDICQRGTSLTIQCQVDSQVTMMFWYRQQPGQSLTLIATANQGSEATYESGFVIDKFPISRPNLTFSTLTVSNMSPEDSSIYLCIPRGPDYGYTFGSGTRLTVV.

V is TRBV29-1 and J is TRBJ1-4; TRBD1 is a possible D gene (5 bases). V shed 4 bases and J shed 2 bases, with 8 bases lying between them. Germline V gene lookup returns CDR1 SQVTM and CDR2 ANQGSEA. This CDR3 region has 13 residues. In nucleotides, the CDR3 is TGCAGCGTTGTTCAGGGTACTAATGAAAAACTGTTTTTT. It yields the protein CSVVQGTNEKLFF. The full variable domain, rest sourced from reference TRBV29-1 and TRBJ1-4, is SAVISQKPSRDICQRGTSLTIQCQVDSQVTMMFWYRQQPGQSLTLIATANQGSEATYESGFVIDKFPISRPNLTFSTLTVSNMSPEDSSIYLCSVVQGTNEKLFFGSGTQLSVL.

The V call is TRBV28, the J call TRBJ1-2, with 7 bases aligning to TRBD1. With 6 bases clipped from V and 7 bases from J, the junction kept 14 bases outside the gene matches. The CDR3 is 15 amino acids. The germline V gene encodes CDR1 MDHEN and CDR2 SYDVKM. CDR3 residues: CASSRGGADVGGYTF. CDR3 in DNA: TGTGCCAGCAGCCGAGGGGGCGCGGATGTCGGTGGCTACACCTTC.

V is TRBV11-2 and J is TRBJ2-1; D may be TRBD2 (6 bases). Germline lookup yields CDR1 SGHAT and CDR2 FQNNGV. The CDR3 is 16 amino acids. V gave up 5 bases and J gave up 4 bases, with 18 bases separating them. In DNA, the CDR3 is TGTGCCAGCAGCCCGCTCGGGGCGGGGAATTACAATGAGCAGTTCTTC. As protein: CASSPLGAGNYNEQFF.

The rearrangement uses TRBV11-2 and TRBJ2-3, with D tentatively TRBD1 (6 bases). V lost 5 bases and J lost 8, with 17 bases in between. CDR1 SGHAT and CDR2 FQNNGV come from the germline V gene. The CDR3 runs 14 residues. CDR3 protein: CASSTHRARVTQYF. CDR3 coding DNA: TGTGCCAGCAGCACCCACAGGGCTAGGGTTACGCAGTATTTT.

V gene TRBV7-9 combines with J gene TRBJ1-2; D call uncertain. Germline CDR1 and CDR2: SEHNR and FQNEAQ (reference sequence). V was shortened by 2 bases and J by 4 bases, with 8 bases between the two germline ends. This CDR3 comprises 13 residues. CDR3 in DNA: TGTGCCAGCAGCTTATCACAGCTCTATGGCTACACCTTC. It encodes CASSLSQLYGYTF.

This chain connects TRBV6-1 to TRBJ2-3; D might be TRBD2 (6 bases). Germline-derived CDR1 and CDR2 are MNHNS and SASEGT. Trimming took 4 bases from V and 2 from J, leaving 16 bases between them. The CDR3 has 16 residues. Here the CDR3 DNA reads TGTGCCAGCAGTGCCCGAGCGGGCGACGACACAGATACGCAGTATTTT. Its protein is CASSARAGDDTDTQYF.

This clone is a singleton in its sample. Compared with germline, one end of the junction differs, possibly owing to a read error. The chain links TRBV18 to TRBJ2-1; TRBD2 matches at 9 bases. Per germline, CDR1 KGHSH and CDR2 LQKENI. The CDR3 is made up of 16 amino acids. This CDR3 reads CASSPPGLAGKNEQFF. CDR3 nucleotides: TGTGCCAGCTCGCCACCGGGACTAGCAGGGAAAAATGAGCAGTTCTTC.

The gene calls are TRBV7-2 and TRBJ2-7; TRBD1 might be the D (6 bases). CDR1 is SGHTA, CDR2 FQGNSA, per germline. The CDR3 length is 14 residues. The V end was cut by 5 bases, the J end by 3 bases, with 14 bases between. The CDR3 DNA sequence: TGTGCCAGCAGCACATATACACAGGGCTACGAGCAGTACTTC. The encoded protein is CASSTYTQGYEQYF. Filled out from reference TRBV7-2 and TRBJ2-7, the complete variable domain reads GAGVSQSPSNKVTEKGKDVELRCDPISGHTALYWYRQSLGQGLEFLIYFQGNSAPDKSGLPSDRFSAERTGGSVSTLTIQRTQQEDSAVYLCASSTYTQGYEQYFGPGTRLTVT.